This TCR beta chain came from a study of cytomegalovirus exposure and HLA in healthy donors. Primers included in the PCR were 60 Vbeta and 13 Jbeta primers. Assay: immunoSEQ multiplex PCR; the TCRdb copy retains only in-frame clones and omits some. Of 99,000 or so clones listed, just over 75% are singletons. General study findings and limits: What TCR beta sequences reportedly achieved was accurate prediction of HLA-A and HLA-B alleles in most subjects. Earlier findings revealed that most TCR beta V segments proved productive either about 87% or about 30% of the time.

Though nominally healthy at sampling, donors likely had unrecorded immune exposures. As for this clone: Its antigen is not identified.

This CDR3 contains 18 residues. Losses at the gene ends were 4 bases for V and 4 bases for J; bases not matched to a gene: 16. Looked up from germline, CDR1 is SGHAT and CDR2 is FQNNGV. Sequencing was done on a sample of PBMCs. V and J are TRBV11-2 and TRBJ1-2, with TRBD1 matching over 9 bases. The source is a man aged 35-49 years in good health and CMV-seropositive. The CDR3 DNA is TGTGCCAGCAGCTACGATGGACAGGGGATATTTCTGGGCTATGGCTACACCTTC. Amino acids: CASSYDGQGIFLGYGYTF.